The subject of this entry is one T cell receptor (beta chain). This receptor's antigen is unknown. Base-call qualities are not available, and no considerably larger clone is one nucleotide away. The data were taken from a study of cytomegalovirus exposure and HLA in healthy donors (dated by TCRdb to 2016 to 2017). Regarding the research as a whole: An earlier analysis of a few hundred of the donors reported about 280 Gb of sequence data and 90 million to 120 million unique TCR beta sequences obtained from about 200 million T cells. Donor age, sex, ethnicity and CMV serostatus were compiled alongside the repertoire data. Using immunosequencing, the study profiled T cell repertoires from 666 subjects and related those repertoires to cytomegalovirus serostatus. Around 320 gigabases of sequencing data and 78 million or so unique TCR sequences were included in an early release covering roughly 700 HLA-typed donors. The study combined high-throughput TCR immunosequencing, statistical association of individual TCRs with disease status, and machine learning to predict cytomegalovirus infection status. Typing coverage differed by locus: A, B, C, DRB1 and DQB1 were typed in roughly 620-630 donors, DQA1 in approximately 520, DPA1 in nearly 610, and DPB1 in just under 490. To decide whether each TCR beta V gene segment behaved as functional or pseudogenic, an earlier analysis of 587 of the donors relied on high-throughput TCR beta sequencing. All discovery cohort repertoires had been generated on a single sequencing platform. Class I and class II HLA loci were covered by the typing at four-digit resolution. A later analysis re-analyzed previously published TCR beta repertoires from roughly 600 donors and added high-resolution HLA genotyping to study TCR occurrence patterns. Across some 400 genotyped donors of the cohort, an average of about 240,000 unique TCR beta nucleotide sequences per donor were sequenced, and 15% to 20% of those sequences were non-productive. Besides the first cohort of around 700 subjects, a separate validation cohort made up of roughly 120 different subjects was used. A later genetic analysis used genome-wide SNP genotypes for about 60% of the roughly 700 donors, treating that subset as a discovery cohort. The aim of the study was to test whether cataloging public T cell receptors could identify signatures of past pathogen exposure. Rather than using new phenotypic data, the later analysis identified candidate immune exposures from TCR beta sequences and from how often those sequences occurred across donors. Because of strong linkage in the cohort, roughly five DR-DQ haplotypes were treated as single units for association and clustering. The genetic ancestry cluster associated with self-reported Caucasian donors included 65% to 90% of the 300 to 450 genotyped donors.

The cohort comprised 550 to 700 healthy bone marrow donors. All cohort members were sampled while nominally healthy, although unrecorded immune exposures were likely present. The donor tested CMV seropositive and was one of the 289 seropositive cohort members. A peripheral blood sample was provided by each donor, and peripheral blood mononuclear cells were used for TCR beta sequencing. Genomic DNA was extracted from the blood cell samples with the Qiagen DNeasy Blood Extraction Kit. What the research found in general, with its limitations: Compared with equally common non-associated chains, HLA-associated TCR beta chains in a later analysis were more clonally expanded and had lower generation probabilities. At a false discovery rate of 0.05, a later analysis linked around 15,000 TCR beta sequences to specific HLA alleles. When HLA alleles, especially DR and DQ, strongly co-occurred, TCR associations were difficult to assign to individual alleles. In vitro tests confirmed that a few of the cytomegalovirus-associated TCR beta chains recognize cytomegalovirus antigens. Immune exposure information for the cohort was limited to CMV serostatus. A later analysis found that TCR association rates varied across HLA loci, with DRB1 alleles showing the most associated TCRs and HLA-C alleles the fewest. A further reported finding was that TCR beta sequences accurately predicted the HLA-A and HLA-B alleles for most subjects in the first cohort. The authors suggested that the approach could potentially be generalized to other disease states and immunological phenotypes. Cytomegalovirus status was reported to be diagnosed by the classifier with high specificity and sensitivity in both the original and validation cohorts. Correlated functional status among segregating V segments might reflect linkage disequilibrium, but an unknown experimental factor could not be ruled out. Compared with the approximately 670-donor mean, donors in an Asian-associated ancestry cluster had fewer N-insertions in productive TCRs, according to a later genetic analysis. In the study, some 160 TCR beta chains were listed as associated with cytomegalovirus. According to a later analysis, parvovirus B19, influenza, CMV and Epstein-Barr virus appeared linked to several top co-occurrence clusters. In a later analysis, most CMV-associated TCR beta chains were found to appear HLA-restricted, with HLA associations seemingly driven largely by CMV exposure. Because counts were too low, roughly 16 rarely observed V segments, including chromosome 9 orphons, were excluded from the earlier analysis of 587 of the donors. Sequencing depth was assumed to be roughly uniform across donors in the presence/absence analyses, though that assumption may not hold. Across donors, most TCR sequences were observed very rarely, whereas some public TCRs were present in many individuals. An earlier analysis of several hundred of the donors showed that most TCR beta V segments appeared in productive rearrangements either about 90% or about 30% of the time, which broadly matched IMGT annotations. A group of highly shared sequence variants was considered likely to be a technical artifact of the sequencing pipeline. Only TCR beta chains were sequenced in this cohort, and the absence of alpha or paired-chain data limited detectable features. Because HLA typing was missing for some donors at each locus, association tests included only the typed subset. In a later genetic analysis, a missense DCLRE1C variant was associated with V-gene and J-gene trimming of TCR beta chains, and the association was replicated in an independent cohort.

Libraries were constructed by the immunoSEQ multiplex PCR assay. For the multiplex PCR, a mixture combining 60 forward primers for TCR Vbeta segments and 13 reverse primers for TCR Jbeta segments was used. Amplification of the CDR3 region of rearranged TCR beta genes was performed with a multiplex PCR assay on genomic DNA. The amplified TCR beta libraries were sequenced on the Illumina HiSeq System as 87-base-pair reads. From the authors' description of their analysis: Across the 600 to 700 repertoires, a later analysis counted 78 million or so unique TCR beta chains, roughly 11 million of which were shared by at least two donors. Raw reads were error-corrected and collapsed into unique sequences by a nearest-neighbor algorithm in which closely related sequences were merged to remove PCR and sequencing errors. CDR3 sequences were aligned to IMGT reference sequences to assign V, D and J gene segments. For a sequence to be retained, a match of at least six nucleotides was required to both a V gene segment and a J gene segment. Rearrangements were classified as productive when the CDR3 lacked stop codons and remained in frame with V and J, and all other rearrangements were classified as non-productive. Following IMGT convention, CDR3 was defined as the stretch from the second conserved V-encoded cysteine to the conserved J-encoded phenylalanine. Sequences without an unambiguous match to a single V gene segment were excluded from the earlier analysis of over 500 of the donors. An earlier analysis of about 600 of the donors called V segments functional above 56.7% productive rearrangements and segregating when the between-donor standard deviation exceeded 5%. A statistical classification framework was developed to diagnose cytomegalovirus status using the catalog of TCR beta chain sequences. A later analysis assigned V and J genes by comparing TCR nucleotide sequences with IMGT/GENE-DB human TR gene sequences. In a later analysis, CDR3 sequences and most-parsimonious VDJ recombination scenarios were assigned using the TCRdist pipeline. A later analysis defined each TCR beta chain by its CDR3 amino acid sequence plus V-gene family, and excluded reads lacking a unique V-gene family. A later analysis removed 592 highly shared, low-generation-probability nucleotide sequences to deal with suspected cross-contamination and a sequencing artifact. In a later analysis, a clonal expansion index for each public chain was calculated from normalized within-repertoire ranks of inferred template counts. In a later analysis, generation probabilities were computed with a VDJ recombination model fitted to out-of-frame rearrangements, and the resulting probabilities were checked against IGoR. In a later analysis, hypergeometric tests were used to score TCR-TCR, TCR-HLA and TCR-CMV co-occurrence, with a repertoire-size bias correction applied to TCR pairs. A later analysis estimated false discovery rates by permuting HLA or CMV assignments 20 times. A later analysis grouped co-occurring TCRs with DBSCAN, adding TCRdist sequence similarity when clustering within HLA-allele-positive subsets. Repertoires with fewer than 30,000 or more than 120,000 public chains were left out of co-occurrence clustering, as were five repertoires with anomalous nucleotide sharing. TCRdb limited this immuneACCESS table to in-frame rearrangements with V and J called. A share of clones is missing; checked studies link under half to unresolved V genes, and the rest is unexplained. V, J and clone size were drawn from that table, and D and trimming were deduced from the DNA. The sample data list more than 100,000 clones, and about 79% of these were observed just once. Under 2% of the sample is in the top ten clones.

This clonotype was sampled from a female donor in good health and CMV-seropositive. Input material: PBMCs.

The CDR3 region: CASGDSGSTQYEQYF. The DNA is TGTGCCAGCGGGGACAGCGGGAGCACCCAATACGAGCAGTACTTC. The sequence links TRBV7-6 to TRBJ2-7, with TRBD2 tentatively as D gene (8 bases match). V is clipped by 8 bases and J by 4 bases, and the sequence between their germline boundaries is 21 bases long. CDR1 and CDR2, looked up from the germline V gene, are SGHVS and FNYEAQ. From the cysteine through the phenylalanine, the CDR3 covers 15 amino acids. Only the CDR3 DNA is retained, 45 bases long and in frame from the first base.